These T cell receptor beta chains were read from a single sample in a study of T cells in Graves' hyperthyroidism and ophthalmopathy. TCRdb reprocessed the multiplex PCR reads with MiXCR, giving one entry per CDR3 protein. The sample holds hundreds of thousands of distinct CDR3 sequences, around a sixth seen once. The specimen sequenced was blood. These receptors were taken from a woman between 18 and 29 years old with Graves' hyperthyroidism that later progressed to Graves' ophthalmopathy. Both conserved end residues are part of each CDR3. A D gene is named only where the DNA matches it firmly. Clone sizes are shown as how often the clone was seen (once, few, many) or a class if it is expanded.

>TRBJ2-7|many|TRBD2|TRBV7-9
TGTGCCAGCAGCCGCAACCGCATACTCGGACTAGCGGGAGGGGGGGACGAGCAGTACTTC
CASSRNRILGLAGGGDEQYF
>TRBJ2-6|many|-|TRBV29-1
TGCAGCGTGGGGGCGGGTCTAGCCAACGTCCTGACTTTC
CSVGAGLANVLTF
>TRBJ2-4|many|TRBD1|TRBV6-1
TGTGCCAGCAGTTCCCGCCCGACAGGGGTAGAGGGGTACATTCAGTACTTC
CASSSRPTGVEGYIQYF
>TRBJ2-7|many|TRBD1|TRBV28
TGTGCCAGCAGGTACGGGACAGGGAACGAGCAGTACTTC
CASRYGTGNEQYF
>TRBJ1-3|many|-|TRBV11-2
TGTGCCAGCAGCTTCGGCAGCTCTGGAAACACCATATATTTT
CASSFGSSGNTIYF
>TRBJ1-4|many|TRBD1|TRBV7-9
TGTGCCAGCAGCTTAGCGGGGGGACAGCCGAATGAAAAACTGTTTTTT
CASSLAGGQPNEKLFF
>TRBJ2-2|many|-|TRBV28
TGTGCCAGCAGTTTTAGCTATATGGGCCAGGACGGGACCGGGGAGCTGTTTTTT
CASSFSYMGQDGTGELFF
>TRBJ1-1|many|TRBD1|TRBV5-5
TGTGCCAGCAGTAATGCCGAGACAGGGGGCCCCTGGGGGACTGAAGCTTTCTTT
CASSNAETGGPWGTEAFF
>TRBJ1-5|few|-|TRBV27
TGTGCCAGCACCCCTCCGCGGACGGGGGTGGATCAGCCCCAGCATTTT
CASTPPRTGVDQPQHF
>TRBJ1-2|few|-|TRBV27
TGTGCCAGCAGTGCAACAGGTCCCCTCACCTTC
CASSATGPLTF